This T cell receptor (beta chain) was identified in a study of T cells in Graves' hyperthyroidism and ophthalmopathy. Amplified TCR beta CDR3 regions came from RNA transcripts. A first-round RT-PCR of the TCR CDR3 used the HTBI primer set. From the multiplex PCR reads, TCRdb called clonotypes with MiXCR, one entry per CDR3 protein. The sample lists around 420,000 distinct CDR3 sequences, about a sixth occurring once. Clinical symptoms, serum thyroxine, TRAb, thyroid ultrasound and orbital computed tomography informed diagnoses. The source of the PBMCs was around 9 ml of fresh peripheral blood. CDR3 length: 15 residues. The germline CDR1 and CDR2 sequences are SGHDT and YYEEEE. V was clipped by 4 bases and J by 2 bases; unmatched bases: 7.

Sequenced sample: blood. This chain links TRBV5-6 with TRBJ2-7, with TRBD2 matching over 9 bases. The receptor was derived from a woman aged 18-29 years with Graves' hyperthyroidism. The CDR3 spells CASSPIAGAPYEQYF. CDR3 in DNA: TGTGCCAGCAGCCCGATAGCGGGGGCGCCCTACGAGCAGTACTTC.